The 12 T cell receptor beta chains given below trace back to one sample, sequenced in a study of preoperative IRX-2 immunotherapy in early breast cancer. Data came from immunoSEQ multiplex PCR; TCRdb stores just in-frame clones and leaves some out. The sample holds 700 to 750 clones, approximately 79% seen once. Treatment meaning: preoperative locoregional IRX-2 cytokine immunotherapy. The sample consisted of tumor tissue, taken after IRX-2 immunotherapy. These TCRs come from a human donor with breast cancer.

This chain connects TRBV6-8 to TRBJ1-2; D is perhaps TRBD1 (6 bases). The ends were cut back, 6 bases at V and 3 bases at J, with 11 bases in the middle. The germline V gene has CDR1 MNHGY and CDR2 SAAAGT. The CDR3 has 13 residues. CDR3 residues: CASSGGLYYGYTF. In DNA, the CDR3 is TGTGCCAGCAGCGGGGGCCTCTACTATGGCTACACCTTC.

A single count supports this clone. V gene TRBV28 combines with J gene TRBJ2-2; 9 bases match TRBD1. Germline CDR1 is MDHEN and CDR2 is SYDVKM. This CDR3 is built from 15 residues. The junction had 7 bases not matched to a gene; V was cut back by 7 bases and J by 4 bases. CDR3 region: CASTRGQGITGELFF. The CDR3 region has the DNA TGTGCCAGCACTAGAGGACAGGGGATCACCGGGGAGCTGTTTTTT.

CDR3 bases: TGCAGCGTTGAAAGGCAGGGGGCGCGAGCTTTCTTT. Its protein is CSVERQGARAFF. This sequence joins TRBV29-1 and TRBJ1-1, with TRBD1 matching 8 bases. The germline gives CDR1 SQVTM, CDR2 ANQGSEA. J lost 10 bases, V lost 2 bases, and 6 bases had no gene match. CDR3 length: 12 amino acids.

V is TRBV6-8 and J is TRBJ1-3; D is unresolved. V was trimmed by 0 bases and J by 1 base, leaving 7 bases between them. CDR3 size: 15 residues. Germline V gives CDR1 MNHGY, CDR2 SAAAGT. In nucleotides, the CDR3 is TGTGCCAGCAGTTACTCCGACTTGTCTGGAAACACCATATATTTT. This encodes CASSYSDLSGNTIYF.

V is TRBV11-3 and J is TRBJ2-1, with D possibly being TRBD1 (5 bases). Germline lookup yields CDR1 SGHNT and CDR2 YENEEA. The length of the CDR3 is 15 residues. V lost 3 bases, J lost 6 bases, and 15 bases lay in between. The DNA for the CDR3 is TGTGCCAGCAGCTTCCGGTCCGTCAGGGCCAATGAGCAGTTCTTC. Translating gives CASSFRSVRANEQFF. Using reference TRBV11-3 and TRBJ2-1 for the parts outside the CDR3, the full variable domain is EAGVVQSPRYKIIEKKQPVAFWCNPISGHNTLYWYLQNLGQGPELLIRYENEEAVDDSQLPKDRFSAERLKGVDSTLKIQPAELGDSAVYLCASSFRSVRANEQFFGPGTRLTVL.

The chain employs TRBV28 and TRBJ2-7; 7 nucleotides match TRBD2. This CDR3 region has 17 residues. V shed 8 bases and J 2 bases; nucleotides not matched to a gene: 18. Germline V gives CDR1 MDHEN, CDR2 SYDVKM. This CDR3 is CASRGATIASGTYEQYF. In DNA form, the CDR3 reads TGTGCCAGCCGAGGGGCAACAATAGCTAGCGGAACCTACGAGCAGTACTTC. The variable domain in full, with the rest retrieved from reference TRBV28 and TRBJ2-7, is DVKVTQSSRYLVKRTGEKVFLECVQDMDHENMFWYRQDPGLGLRLIYFSYDVKMKEKGDIPEGYSVSREKKERFSLILESASTNQTSMYLCASRGATIASGTYEQYFGPGTRLTVT.

In this sample, this clone is large. One end of the junction does not line up with germline, which may come from a read error. The J gene is TRBJ1-3, the V gene TRBV6-8, with 7 bases lining up with TRBD1. Germline V CDR1 and CDR2: MNHGY, SAAAGT. The CDR3 runs to 15 residues. Here the CDR3 DNA reads TGTGCCATCAGTGGAGGGGACAGCTCTGGAAACACCATATATTTT. Protein sequence: CAISGGDSSGNTIYF.

The chain links TRBV11-3 to TRBJ1-2; 8 positions match TRBD1. V shed 3 bases, J shed 3 bases, and the junction held 9 bases outside the gene matches. The CDR3 sequence is 16 residues long. CDR1 is SGHNT, CDR2 YENEEA, per germline. The CDR3 loop reads CASSFRPTGADYGYTF. The DNA for the CDR3 is TGTGCCAGCAGCTTCCGCCCGACAGGGGCGGACTATGGCTACACCTTC.

The rearrangement uses TRBV19 and TRBJ1-1; perhaps TRBD1 as D (5 bases). Germline-derived CDR1 and CDR2 are LNHDA and SQIVND (reference sequence). Trimming removed 5 bases from V and 4 bases from J, with 17 bases in between. The CDR3 covers 15 residues. In DNA form, the CDR3 reads TGTGCCAGTAGTCCTGGGACGGTAATGACCACTGAAGCTTTCTTT. It codes for CASSPGTVMTTEAFF.

The chain employs TRBV5-1 and TRBJ1-3; D gene ambiguous. Germline-derived CDR1 and CDR2 are SGHRS and YFSETQ. The V end lost 4 bases, the J end lost 0 bases, and 20 bases lay between the germline ends. The CDR3 runs to 18 residues. The CDR3 reads CASSPRKGLLNSGNTIYF. The CDR3 DNA reads TGCGCCAGCAGCCCCCGAAAAGGACTTTTAAACTCTGGAAACACCATATATTTT.

The V call is TRBV28, the J call TRBJ1-1; D unclear. V gave up 7 bases and J gave up 4 bases, with 13 bases separating them. CDR3 length: 13 residues. Per germline, CDR1 MDHEN and CDR2 SYDVKM. The DNA for the CDR3 is TGTGCCAGCACCTCTTTAATCCGCACTGAAGCTTTCTTT. It is translated as CASTSLIRTEAFF.

This chain links TRBV5-1 with TRBJ1-3; D unresolved. The CDR3 has 15 residues. Germline loops: CDR1 SGHRS, CDR2 YFSETQ. The ends were cut back, 0 bases at V and 0 bases at J, with 7 bases in the middle. CDR3 sequence (DNA): TGCGCCAGCAGCTTGGGGGCGGCCTCTGGAAACACCATATATTTT. Its translation: CASSLGAASGNTIYF.